Listed below are T cell receptor beta chains from one sample, sequenced in a study of molecular identifiers for immune sequencing clone quantification. Each CDR3 protein is one row after TCRdb ran MiXCR on the PCR reads. The sample contains under 600,000 distinct CDR3 sequences, about 25% of which appear only once. Sequencing was carried out using naive CD8+ T cells from blood, with Jurkat cell RNA spiked in. The receptors were sampled from a human donor in good health. Some libraries in this study had Jurkat cell RNA spiked in. CDR3s include the opening cysteine and the closing phenylalanine or tryptophan. The order of the fields is clone size, D gene, J gene, CDR3 length, V gene, CDR3 DNA, CDR3 protein. A D gene is named only where the DNA matches it firmly. Some rows have no size entry. The others give once, few or many, or a class for an expanded clone.

clone size: many
D gene: .
J gene: TRBJ2-7
CDR3 length: 15
V gene: TRBV6-5
CDR3 DNA: TGTGCCAGCAGTGGTCCTGGGGCAGGGTCTGACGAGCAGTACTTC
CDR3 protein: CASSGPGAGSDEQYF

clone size: .
D gene: .
J gene: TRBJ1-2
CDR3 length: 12
V gene: TRBV12-3/TRBV12-4
CDR3 DNA: TGTGCCAGCACCGGGGACATCTATGGCTACACCTTC
CDR3 protein: CASTGDIYGYTF

clone size: .
D gene: .
J gene: TRBJ1-5
CDR3 length: 16
V gene: TRBV6-2/TRBV6-3
CDR3 DNA: TGTGCCAGCAGTTACTCGAGGGACATTAGCAATCAGCCCCAGCATTTT
CDR3 protein: CASSYSRDISNQPQHF

clone size: many
D gene: .
J gene: TRBJ2-6
CDR3 length: 19
V gene: TRBV28
CDR3 DNA: TGTGCCAGCGGGTTAGCACTAGCCGCAGGGAACTCTGGGGCCAACGTCCTGACTTTC
CDR3 protein: CASGLALAAGNSGANVLTF

clone size: .
D gene: .
J gene: TRBJ2-7
CDR3 length: 12
V gene: TRBV29-1
CDR3 DNA: TGCAGCGTTGTCTCCACTACCTACGAGCAGTACTTC
CDR3 protein: CSVVSTTYEQYF

clone size: .
D gene: TRBD2
J gene: TRBJ2-3
CDR3 length: 15
V gene: TRBV11-2
CDR3 DNA: TGTGCCAGCAGCCAACAAGCGGGGGACCACCGTACGCAGTATTTT
CDR3 protein: CASSQQAGDHRTQYF

clone size: .
D gene: TRBD2
J gene: TRBJ2-1
CDR3 length: 14
V gene: TRBV11-2
CDR3 DNA: TGTGCCGGGGGCGGGACTAGCGCGTACAATGAGCAGTTCTTC
CDR3 protein: CAGGGTSAYNEQFF

clone size: few
D gene: TRBD2
J gene: TRBJ2-1
CDR3 length: 19
V gene: TRBV4-1
CDR3 DNA: TGCGCCAGCAGCCAAGATCTGAGCGGGGGGGCCTCAGCCTACAATGAGCAGTTCTTC
CDR3 protein: CASSQDLSGGASAYNEQFF

clone size: .
D gene: TRBD1
J gene: TRBJ1-4
CDR3 length: 16
V gene: TRBV4-3
CDR3 DNA: TGCGCCAGCAGCCAAGACCCCTGGACAGGGGTGGTAAAACTGTTTTTT
CDR3 protein: CASSQDPWTGVVKLFF

clone size: few
D gene: .
J gene: TRBJ2-6
CDR3 length: 15
V gene: TRBV5-6
CDR3 DNA: TGTGCCAGCAGCTTGATACAGGAGGGTGTCAACGTCCTGACTTTC
CDR3 protein: CASSLIQEGVNVLTF

clone size: .
D gene: .
J gene: TRBJ2-1
CDR3 length: 14
V gene: TRBV19
CDR3 DNA: TGTGCCAGTAGTATTCAGGGGAACTACAATGAGCAGTTCTTC
CDR3 protein: CASSIQGNYNEQFF

clone size: few
D gene: .
J gene: TRBJ2-7
CDR3 length: 16
V gene: TRBV4-3
CDR3 DNA: TGCGCCAGCAGCCCGGGCCGGGGGAGGAATGCCTACGAGCAGTACTTC
CDR3 protein: CASSPGRGRNAYEQYF

clone size: .
D gene: .
J gene: TRBJ2-7
CDR3 length: 16
V gene: TRBV19
CDR3 DNA: TGTGCCAGTAGTATAGATTTTGGCGGACTGACCTACGAGCAGTACTTC
CDR3 protein: CASSIDFGGLTYEQYF

clone size: many
D gene: .
J gene: TRBJ1-1
CDR3 length: 11
V gene: TRBV20-1
CDR3 DNA: TGCAGTGCTAGAGATGGTATAGGGCCCTTCTTT
CDR3 protein: CSARDGIGPFF

clone size: many
D gene: TRBD2
J gene: TRBJ2-7
CDR3 length: 17
V gene: TRBV19
CDR3 DNA: TGTGCCAGTAGCCCGTGGCCCACCGGGACTAGCGTCTACGAGCAGTACTTC
CDR3 protein: CASSPWPTGTSVYEQYF

clone size: .
D gene: .
J gene: TRBJ1-5
CDR3 length: 14
V gene: TRBV6-2/TRBV6-3
CDR3 DNA: TGTGCCAGCACCCCGAGGGGGGGCTATCAGCCCCAGCATTTT
CDR3 protein: CASTPRGGYQPQHF

clone size: .
D gene: .
J gene: TRBJ2-3
CDR3 length: 17
V gene: TRBV28
CDR3 DNA: TGTGCCAGCAGTCTGGGTGGTAGGGGTTCCCGCACAGATACGCAGTATTTT
CDR3 protein: CASSLGGRGSRTDTQYF

clone size: .
D gene: .
J gene: TRBJ2-7
CDR3 length: 14
V gene: TRBV7-9
CDR3 DNA: TGTGCCAGCAGCCCGGTCGGAGTTGCCTACGAGCAGTACTTC
CDR3 protein: CASSPVGVAYEQYF

clone size: few
D gene: .
J gene: TRBJ1-5
CDR3 length: 14
V gene: TRBV27
CDR3 DNA: TGTGCCAGCAGTTTCGGGGGCCACGATCAGCCCCAGCATTTT
CDR3 protein: CASSFGGHDQPQHF

clone size: .
D gene: .
J gene: TRBJ1-1
CDR3 length: 14
V gene: TRBV7-2
CDR3 DNA: TGTGCCAGCAGCGTATTCGGAATGAACACTGAAGCTTTCTTT
CDR3 protein: CASSVFGMNTEAFF

clone size: .
D gene: TRBD2
J gene: TRBJ2-7
CDR3 length: 19
V gene: TRBV6-5
CDR3 DNA: TGTGCCAGCAGTCCGCCCTCGGAGCCCTATACTAGCGGAGGTAGAGTGCAGTACTTC
CDR3 protein: CASSPPSEPYTSGGRVQYF

clone size: .
D gene: .
J gene: TRBJ2-7
CDR3 length: 18
V gene: TRBV6-5
CDR3 DNA: TGTGCCAGCAGTTACTCCCCGGGCCGGGGGGGACAGGGCTACGAGCAGTACTTC
CDR3 protein: CASSYSPGRGGQGYEQYF

clone size: .
D gene: .
J gene: TRBJ2-6
CDR3 length: 18
V gene: TRBV18
CDR3 DNA: TGTGCCAGCTCACCACCGCCGGGGTCATACTCTGGGGCCAACGTCCTGACTTTC
CDR3 protein: CASSPPPGSYSGANVLTF

clone size: .
D gene: TRBD1
J gene: TRBJ2-7
CDR3 length: 14
V gene: TRBV28
CDR3 DNA: TGTGCCAGCAGTTTGAGGGGGCTGAACGGCGAGCAGTACTTC
CDR3 protein: CASSLRGLNGEQYF